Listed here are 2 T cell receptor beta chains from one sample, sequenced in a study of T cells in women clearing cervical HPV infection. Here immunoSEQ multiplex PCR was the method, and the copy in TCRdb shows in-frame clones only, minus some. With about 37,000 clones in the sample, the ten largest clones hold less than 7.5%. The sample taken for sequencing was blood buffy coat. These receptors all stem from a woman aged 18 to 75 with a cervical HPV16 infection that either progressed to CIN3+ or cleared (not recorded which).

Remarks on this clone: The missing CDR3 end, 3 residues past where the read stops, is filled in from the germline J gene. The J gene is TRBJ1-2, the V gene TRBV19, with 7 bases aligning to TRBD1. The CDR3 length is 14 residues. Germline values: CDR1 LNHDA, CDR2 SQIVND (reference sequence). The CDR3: CASSRDRASYDYTF. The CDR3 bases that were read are TGTGCCAGTTCCCGGGACAGAGCTTCCTACGAC.

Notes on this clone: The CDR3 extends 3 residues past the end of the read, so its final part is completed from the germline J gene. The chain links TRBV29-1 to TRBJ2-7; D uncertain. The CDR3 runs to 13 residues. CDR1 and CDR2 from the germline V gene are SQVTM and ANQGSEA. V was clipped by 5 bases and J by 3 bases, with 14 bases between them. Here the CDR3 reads CSVLVTGGYEQYF. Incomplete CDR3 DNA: TGCAGCGTTTTGGTTACGGGTGGCTACGAG.